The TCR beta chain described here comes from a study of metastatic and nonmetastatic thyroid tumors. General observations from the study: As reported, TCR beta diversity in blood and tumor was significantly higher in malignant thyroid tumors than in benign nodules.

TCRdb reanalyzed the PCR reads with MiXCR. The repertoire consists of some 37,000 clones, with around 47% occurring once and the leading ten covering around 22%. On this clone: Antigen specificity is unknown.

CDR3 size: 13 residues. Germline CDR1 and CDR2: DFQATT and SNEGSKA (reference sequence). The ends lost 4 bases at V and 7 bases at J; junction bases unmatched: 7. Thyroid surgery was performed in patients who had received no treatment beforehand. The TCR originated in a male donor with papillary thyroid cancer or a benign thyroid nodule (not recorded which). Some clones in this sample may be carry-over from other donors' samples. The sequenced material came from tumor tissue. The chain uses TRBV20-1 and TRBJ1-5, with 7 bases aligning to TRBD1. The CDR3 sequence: CSAKTGWRQPQHF. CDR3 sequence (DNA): TGCAGTGCTAAGACAGGGTGGCGACAGCCCCAGCATTTT.